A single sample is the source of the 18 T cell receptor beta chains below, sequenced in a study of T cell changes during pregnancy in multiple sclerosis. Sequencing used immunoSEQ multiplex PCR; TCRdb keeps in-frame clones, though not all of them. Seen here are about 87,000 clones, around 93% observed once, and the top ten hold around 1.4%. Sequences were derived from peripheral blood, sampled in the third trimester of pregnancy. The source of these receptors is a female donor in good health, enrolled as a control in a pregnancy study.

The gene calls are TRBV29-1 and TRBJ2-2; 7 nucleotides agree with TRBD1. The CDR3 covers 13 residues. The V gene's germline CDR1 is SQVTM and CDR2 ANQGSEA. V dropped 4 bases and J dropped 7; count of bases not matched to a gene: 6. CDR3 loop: CSVVQGPGGELFF. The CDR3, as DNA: TGCAGCGTTGTACAGGGGCCGGGCGGGGAGCTGTTTTTT.

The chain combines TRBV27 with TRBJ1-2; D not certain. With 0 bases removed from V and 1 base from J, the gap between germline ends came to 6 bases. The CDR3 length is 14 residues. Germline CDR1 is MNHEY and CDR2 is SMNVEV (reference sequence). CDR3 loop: CASSLSGVNYGYTF. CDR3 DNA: TGTGCCAGCAGTTTATCTGGAGTTAACTATGGCTACACCTTC.

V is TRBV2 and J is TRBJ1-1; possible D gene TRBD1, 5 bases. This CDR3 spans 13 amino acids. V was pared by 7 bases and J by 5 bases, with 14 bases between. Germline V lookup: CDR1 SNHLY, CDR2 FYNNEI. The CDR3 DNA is TGTGCCAGCATGGTGGGGGAGGGAACTGAAGCTTTCTTT. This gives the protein CASMVGEGTEAFF. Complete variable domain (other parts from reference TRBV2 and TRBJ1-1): EPEVTQTPSHQVTQMGQEVILRCVPISNHLYFYWYRQILGQKVEFLVSFYNNEISEKSEIFDDQFSVERPDGSNFTLKIRSTKLEDSAMYFCASMVGEGTEAFFGQGTRLTVV.

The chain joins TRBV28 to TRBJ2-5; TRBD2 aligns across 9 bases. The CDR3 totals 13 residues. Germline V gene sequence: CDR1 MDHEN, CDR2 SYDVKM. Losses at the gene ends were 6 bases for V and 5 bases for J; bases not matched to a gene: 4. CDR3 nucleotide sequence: TGTGCCAGCAGATTAGCGGGAGCGGAGACCCAGTACTTC. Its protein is CASRLAGAETQYF.

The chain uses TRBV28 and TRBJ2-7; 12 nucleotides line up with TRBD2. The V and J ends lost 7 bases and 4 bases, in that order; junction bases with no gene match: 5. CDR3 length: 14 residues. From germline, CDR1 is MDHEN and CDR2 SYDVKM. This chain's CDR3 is CASKVTSGSYEQYF. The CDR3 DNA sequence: TGTGCCAGCAAGGTGACTAGCGGGAGTTACGAGCAGTACTTC. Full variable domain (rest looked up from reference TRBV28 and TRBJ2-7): DVKVTQSSRYLVKRTGEKVFLECVQDMDHENMFWYRQDPGLGLRLIYFSYDVKMKEKGDIPEGYSVSREKKERFSLILESASTNQTSMYLCASKVTSGSYEQYFGPGTRLTVT.

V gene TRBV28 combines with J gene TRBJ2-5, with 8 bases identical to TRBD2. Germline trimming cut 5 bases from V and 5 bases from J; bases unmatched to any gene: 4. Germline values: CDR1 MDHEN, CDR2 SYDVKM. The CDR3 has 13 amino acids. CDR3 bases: TGTGCCAGCAGTATAGCGGGATTCGAGACCCAGTACTTC. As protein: CASSIAGFETQYF.

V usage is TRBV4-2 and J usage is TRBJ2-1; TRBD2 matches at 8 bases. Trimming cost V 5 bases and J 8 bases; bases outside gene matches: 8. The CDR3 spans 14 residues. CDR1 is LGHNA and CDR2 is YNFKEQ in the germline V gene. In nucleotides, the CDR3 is TGTGCCAGCAGCGTTGGACTAGCACTAGATGAGCAGTTCTTC. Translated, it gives CASSVGLALDEQFF.

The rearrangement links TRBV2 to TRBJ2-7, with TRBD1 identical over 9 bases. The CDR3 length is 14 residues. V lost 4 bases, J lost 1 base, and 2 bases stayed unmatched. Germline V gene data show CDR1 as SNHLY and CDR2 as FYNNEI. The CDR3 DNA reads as TGTGCCAGCAGTGCCGGGACAGGGTCCTACGAGCAGTACTTC. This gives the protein CASSAGTGSYEQYF.

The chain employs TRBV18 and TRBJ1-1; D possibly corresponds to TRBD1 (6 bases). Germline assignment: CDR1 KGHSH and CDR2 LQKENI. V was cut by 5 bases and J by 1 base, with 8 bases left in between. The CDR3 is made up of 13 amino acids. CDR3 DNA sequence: TGTGCCAGCTCAATACAGGGGAACACTGAAGCTTTCTTT. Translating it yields CASSIQGNTEAFF.

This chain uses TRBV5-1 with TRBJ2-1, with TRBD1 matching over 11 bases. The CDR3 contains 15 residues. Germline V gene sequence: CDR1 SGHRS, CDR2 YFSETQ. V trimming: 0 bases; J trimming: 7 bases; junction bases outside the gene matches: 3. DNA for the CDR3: TGCGCCAGCAGCTTGGTAGGGACAGGGGGGAATGAGCAGTTCTTC. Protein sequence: CASSLVGTGGNEQFF. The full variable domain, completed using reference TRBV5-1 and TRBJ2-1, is KAGVTQTPRYLIKTRGQQVTLSCSPISGHRSVSWYQQTPGQGLQFLFEYFSETQRNKGNFPGRFSGRQFSNSRSEMNVSTLELGDSALYLCASSLVGTGGNEQFFGPGTRLTVL.

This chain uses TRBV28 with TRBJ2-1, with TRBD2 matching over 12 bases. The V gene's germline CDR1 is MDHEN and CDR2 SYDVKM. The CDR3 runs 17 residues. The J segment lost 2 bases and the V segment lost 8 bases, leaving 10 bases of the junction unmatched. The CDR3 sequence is CASLGLAGTSPYNEQFF. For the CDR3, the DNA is TGTGCCAGCCTCGGACTAGCGGGAACCTCCCCCTACAATGAGCAGTTCTTC.

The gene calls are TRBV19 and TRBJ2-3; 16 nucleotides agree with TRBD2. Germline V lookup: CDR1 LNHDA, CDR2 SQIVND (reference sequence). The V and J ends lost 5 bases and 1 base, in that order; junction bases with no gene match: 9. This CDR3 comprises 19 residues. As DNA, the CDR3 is TGTGCCAGTAGTCTCACCGGGACTAGCGGGAGGGCCCGCACAGATACGCAGTATTTT. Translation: CASSLTGTSGRARTDTQYF.

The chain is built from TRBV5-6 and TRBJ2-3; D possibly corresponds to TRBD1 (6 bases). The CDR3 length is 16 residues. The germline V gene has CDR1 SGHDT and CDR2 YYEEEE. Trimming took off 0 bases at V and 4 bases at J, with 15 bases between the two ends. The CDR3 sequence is CASSLGGQGISDTQYF. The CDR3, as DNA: TGTGCCAGCAGCTTGGGGGGGCAGGGTATATCAGATACGCAGTATTTT.

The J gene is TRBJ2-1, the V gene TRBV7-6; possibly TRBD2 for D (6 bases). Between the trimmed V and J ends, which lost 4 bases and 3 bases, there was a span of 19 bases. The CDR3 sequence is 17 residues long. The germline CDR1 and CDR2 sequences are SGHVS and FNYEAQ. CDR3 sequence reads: CASSSPLRDDVYNEQFF. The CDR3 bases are TGTGCCAGCAGCTCCCCCCTGCGGGACGACGTCTACAATGAGCAGTTCTTC.

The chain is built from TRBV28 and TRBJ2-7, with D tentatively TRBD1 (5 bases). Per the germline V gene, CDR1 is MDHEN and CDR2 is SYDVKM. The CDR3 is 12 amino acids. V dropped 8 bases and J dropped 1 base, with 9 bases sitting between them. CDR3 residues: CASQRQSYEQYF. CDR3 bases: TGTGCCAGCCAACGACAGTCCTACGAGCAGTACTTC.

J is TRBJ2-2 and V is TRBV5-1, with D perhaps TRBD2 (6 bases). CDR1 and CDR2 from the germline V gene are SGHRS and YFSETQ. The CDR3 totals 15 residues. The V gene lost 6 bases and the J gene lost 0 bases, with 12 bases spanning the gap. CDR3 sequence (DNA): TGCGCCAGCACATTAGCGGTAGCGAACACCGGGGAGCTGTTTTTT. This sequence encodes CASTLAVANTGELFF.

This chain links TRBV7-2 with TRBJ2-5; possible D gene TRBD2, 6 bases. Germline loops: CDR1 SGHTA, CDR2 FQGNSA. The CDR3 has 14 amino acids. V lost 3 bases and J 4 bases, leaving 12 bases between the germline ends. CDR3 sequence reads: CASSFGGSRETQYF. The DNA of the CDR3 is TGTGCCAGCAGCTTTGGAGGGTCGAGAGAGACCCAGTACTTC. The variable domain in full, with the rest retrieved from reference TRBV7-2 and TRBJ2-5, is GAGVSQSPSNKVTEKGKDVELRCDPISGHTALYWYRQSLGQGLEFLIYFQGNSAPDKSGLPSDRFSAERTGGSVSTLTIQRTQQEDSAVYLCASSFGGSRETQYFGPGTRLLVL.

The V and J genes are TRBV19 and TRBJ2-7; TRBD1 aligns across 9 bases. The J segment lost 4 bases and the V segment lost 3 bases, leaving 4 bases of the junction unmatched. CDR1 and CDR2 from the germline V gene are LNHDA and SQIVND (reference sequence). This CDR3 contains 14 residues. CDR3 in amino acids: CASSMTGGLYEQYF. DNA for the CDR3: TGTGCCAGTAGTATGACAGGGGGTCTGTACGAGCAGTACTTC.